This T cell receptor (beta chain) was obtained from a study of shared clonotypes between healthy human individuals. The data were produced by immunoSEQ multiplex PCR, yet TCRdb's version contains in-frame clones alone and is incomplete. The sample has roughly 720,000 clones; roughly 87% are singletons. The ends lost 0 bases at V and 3 bases at J; junction bases unmatched: 6. The CDR3 runs to 17 residues. Germline V gene data show CDR1 as SGHAT and CDR2 as FQNNGV. This TCR was sampled from a man between 18 and 29 years old in good health. Some clones in this sample may be carry-over from other donors' samples. Sequencing was done on a sample of memory CD8+ T cells from PBMCs. Subset denoted: CD45RO+ cells pooled with CCR7-negative TemRA cells. This sequence joins TRBV11-2 and TRBJ2-3, with TRBD2 matching 10 bases. The CDR3 here is CASSLDRSSGRTDTQYF. For the CDR3, the DNA is TGTGCCAGCAGCTTAGATAGGTCTAGCGGGAGAACAGATACGCAGTATTTT.